The 8 T cell receptor beta chains given below trace back to one sample, sequenced in a study of T cells in Graves' hyperthyroidism and ophthalmopathy. Amplified TCR beta CDR3 regions came from RNA transcripts. TCR CDR3 underwent first-round RT-PCR with the HTBI primer set. TCRdb itself ran the multiplex PCR reads through MiXCR, one entry per CDR3 protein. The sample records almost 600,000 distinct CDR3 sequences, about 15% being singletons. The specimen sequenced was blood. Receptor source: a woman in her 30s with Graves' hyperthyroidism that later progressed to Graves' ophthalmopathy.

This clonotype has at least ten counts. This rearrangement joins TRBV2 to TRBJ2-1, with 9 bases aligning to TRBD2. The junction had 16 bases not matched to a gene; V was cut back by 5 bases and J by 8 bases. The CDR3 length is 17 residues. The germline CDR1 and CDR2 sequences are SNHLY and FYNNEI. The CDR3: CASSPTNSGRGSDEQFF. CDR3 coding DNA: TGTGCCAGCAGTCCGACTAATAGCGGGAGAGGTAGCGATGAGCAGTTCTTC.

At least ten counts were recorded for this clonotype. The V gene is TRBV27, the J gene TRBJ2-7; 14 bases align to TRBD2. Germline V lookup: CDR1 MNHEY, CDR2 SMNVEV (reference sequence). The junction had 7 bases not matched to a gene; V was cut back by 6 bases and J by 6 bases. The CDR3 totals 15 residues. CDR3 amino acids: CASRGGTSGSREQYF. DNA of the CDR3: TGTGCCAGCAGGGGGGGGACTAGCGGGAGTCGCGAGCAGTACTTC.

This clonotype was observed at least ten times. The chain links TRBV25-1 to TRBJ1-3; maybe TRBD1 (5 bases). Trimming pared 4 bases from V and 7 bases from J, leaving 17 bases between. CDR1 and CDR2 (germline): MGHDK, SYGVNS. The CDR3 is 15 amino acids. The CDR3 loop reads CASSAGTQAFNTIYF. The CDR3 nucleotides are TGTGCCAGCAGTGCCGGGACTCAGGCTTTCAACACCATATATTTT. Combining the CDR3 with reference TRBV25-1 and TRBJ1-3 gives the whole variable domain EADIYQTPRYLVIGTGKKITLECSQTMGHDKMYWYQQDPGMELHLIHYSYGVNSTEKGDLSSESTVSRIRTEHFPLTLESARPSHTSQYLCASSAGTQAFNTIYFGEGSWLTVV.

This clonotype was recorded many times. J is TRBJ2-1 and V is TRBV7-3, with D maybe TRBD1 (6 bases). Germline loops: CDR1 SGHTA, CDR2 FQGTGA. The V gene lost 3 bases and the J gene lost 2 bases, with 14 bases spanning the gap. The length of the CDR3 is 16 residues. The CDR3 DNA sequence: TGTGCCAGCAGCTTCTTGCCGGGACAAGCCTACAATGAGCAGTTCTTC. It encodes CASSFLPGQAYNEQFF.

The chain recombines TRBV7-2 with TRBJ2-5; no reliable D call. The CDR3 is made up of 13 amino acids. The germline CDR1 and CDR2 sequences are SGHTA and FQGNSA. Trimming took off 3 bases at V and 5 bases at J, with 10 bases between the two ends. Here the CDR3 DNA reads TGTGCCAGCAGCTTTGAAACTTTGGAGACCCAGTACTTC. It codes for CASSFETLETQYF.

This clonotype was observed many times. The chain is built from TRBV28 and TRBJ2-7; D ambiguous. CDR3 size: 16 residues. The V end was cut by 9 bases, the J end by 0 bases, with 21 bases between. Germline lookup yields CDR1 MDHEN and CDR2 SYDVKM. The CDR3 loop is CASGPKIHPSSYEQYF. For the CDR3, the DNA is TGTGCCAGTGGACCAAAGATACACCCGAGCTCCTACGAGCAGTACTTC.

This clonotype was observed a handful of times. A much bigger clone sits one base away, suggesting this may be a read error. The rearrangement links TRBV27 to TRBJ1-2; perhaps TRBD1 as D (5 bases). The CDR3 sequence is 14 residues long. Germline loops: CDR1 MNHEY, CDR2 SMNVEV (reference sequence). In DNA form, the CDR3 reads TGTGCCAACAGTTTGGGGTGGGGCGAGTATGGCTACACCTTC. Translation gives CANSLGWGEYGYTF.

Notes on this clonotype: This may be a read error, as it is one base from a much larger clone. The chain links TRBV4-1 to TRBJ2-7, with D perhaps TRBD2 (5 bases). In germline, CDR1 is MGHRA, CDR2 YSYEKL. The CDR3 runs to 16 residues. The CDR3 region is CASSQVNLLVFDDQYF. In DNA, the CDR3 is TGCGCCAGCAGCCAAGTAAATTTACTAGTTTTCGACGATCAGTACTTC.